This TCR beta chain stems from a study of cytomegalovirus exposure and HLA in healthy donors. PCR employed 60 Vbeta and 13 Jbeta primers. Here immunoSEQ multiplex PCR was the method, and the copy in TCRdb shows in-frame clones only, minus some. The sample has just over 150,000 clones, approximately 70% seen once. The CDR3 totals 15 residues. V was trimmed by 2 bases and J by 5 bases, leaving 13 bases between them. Looked up from germline, CDR1 is MNHEY and CDR2 is SVGAGI. This clonotype was obtained from a man aged 40-49 years in good health and CMV-seropositive. The chain employs TRBV6-5 and TRBJ1-3; D is possibly TRBD1 (6 bases). Sequencing was carried out using PBMCs. The CDR3 sequence is CASSYNRDGRNTIYF. The CDR3 nucleotides are TGTGCCAGCAGTTACAACAGGGATGGGCGAAACACCATATATTTT.